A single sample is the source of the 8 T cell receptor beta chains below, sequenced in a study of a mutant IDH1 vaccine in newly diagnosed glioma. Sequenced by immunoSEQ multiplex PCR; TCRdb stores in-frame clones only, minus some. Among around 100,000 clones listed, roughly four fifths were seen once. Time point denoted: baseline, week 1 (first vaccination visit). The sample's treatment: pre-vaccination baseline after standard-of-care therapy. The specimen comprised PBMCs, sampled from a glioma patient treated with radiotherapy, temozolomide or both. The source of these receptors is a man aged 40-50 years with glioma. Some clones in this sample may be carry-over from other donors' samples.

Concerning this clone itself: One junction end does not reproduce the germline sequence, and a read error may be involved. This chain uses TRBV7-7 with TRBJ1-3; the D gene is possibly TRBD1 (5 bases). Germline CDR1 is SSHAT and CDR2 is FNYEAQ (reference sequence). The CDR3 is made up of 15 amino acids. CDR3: CASSHGTAPGNTIYF. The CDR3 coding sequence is TGTGCTAGCAGCCATGGGACCGCTCCTGGAAACACCATATATTTT. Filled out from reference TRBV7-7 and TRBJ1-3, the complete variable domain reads GAGVSQSPRYKVTKRGQDVTLRCDPISSHATLYWYQQALGQGPEFLTYFNYEAQPDKSGLPSDRFSAERPEGSISTLTIQRTEQRDSAMYRCASSHGTAPGNTIYFGEGSWLTVV.

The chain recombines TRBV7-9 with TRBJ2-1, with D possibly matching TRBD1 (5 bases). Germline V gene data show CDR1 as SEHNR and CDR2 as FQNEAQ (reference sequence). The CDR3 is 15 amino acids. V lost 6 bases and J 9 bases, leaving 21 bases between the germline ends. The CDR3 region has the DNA TGTGCCAGCAGTCCCGCCGGGCAGGGTGCGGCTGAGCAGTTCTTC. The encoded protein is CASSPAGQGAAEQFF. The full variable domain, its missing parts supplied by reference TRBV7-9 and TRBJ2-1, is DTGVSQNPRHKITKRGQNVTFRCDPISEHNRLYWYRQTLGQGPEFLTYFQNEAQLEKSRLLSDRFSAERPKGSFSTLEIQRTEQGDSAMYLCASSPAGQGAAEQFFGPGTRLTVL.

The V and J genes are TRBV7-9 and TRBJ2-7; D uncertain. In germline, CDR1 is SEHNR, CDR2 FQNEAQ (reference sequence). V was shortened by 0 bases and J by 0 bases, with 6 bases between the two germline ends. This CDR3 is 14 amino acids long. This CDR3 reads CASSLASSSYEQYF. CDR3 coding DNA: TGTGCCAGCAGCTTAGCGAGCAGCTCCTACGAGCAGTACTTC. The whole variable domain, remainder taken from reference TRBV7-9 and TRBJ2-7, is DTGVSQNPRHKITKRGQNVTFRCDPISEHNRLYWYRQTLGQGPEFLTYFQNEAQLEKSRLLSDRFSAERPKGSFSTLEIQRTEQGDSAMYLCASSLASSSYEQYFGPGTRLTVT.

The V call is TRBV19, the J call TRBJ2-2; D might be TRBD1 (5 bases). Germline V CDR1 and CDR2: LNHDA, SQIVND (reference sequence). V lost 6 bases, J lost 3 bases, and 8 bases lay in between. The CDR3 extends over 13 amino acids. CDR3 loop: CASSGRDTGELFF. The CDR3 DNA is TGTGCCAGTAGCGGCAGGGACACCGGGGAGCTGTTTTTT.

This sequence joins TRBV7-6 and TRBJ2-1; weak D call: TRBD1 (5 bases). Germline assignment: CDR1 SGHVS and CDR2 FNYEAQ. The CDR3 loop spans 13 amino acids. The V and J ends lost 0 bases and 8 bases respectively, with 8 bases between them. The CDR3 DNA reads TGTGCCAGCAGCTTAGCGTTAGGGGATGAGCAGTTCTTC. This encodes CASSLALGDEQFF.

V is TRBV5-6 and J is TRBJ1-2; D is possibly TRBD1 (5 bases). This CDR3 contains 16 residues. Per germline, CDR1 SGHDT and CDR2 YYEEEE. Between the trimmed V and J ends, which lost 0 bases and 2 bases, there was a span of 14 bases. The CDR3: CASSLGGFWGNYGYTF. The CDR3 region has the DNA TGTGCCAGCAGCTTGGGTGGATTTTGGGGGAACTATGGCTACACCTTC.

CDR3 protein: CASSIPDGVYGYTF. The CDR3 DNA sequence: TGTGCCAGCAGCATCCCTGATGGTGTCTATGGCTACACCTTC. The chain links TRBV5-6 to TRBJ1-2; no firm D call. V dropped 4 bases and J dropped 4 bases, with 14 bases sitting between them. The CDR3 is made up of 14 amino acids. Germline V gene data show CDR1 as SGHDT and CDR2 as YYEEEE.

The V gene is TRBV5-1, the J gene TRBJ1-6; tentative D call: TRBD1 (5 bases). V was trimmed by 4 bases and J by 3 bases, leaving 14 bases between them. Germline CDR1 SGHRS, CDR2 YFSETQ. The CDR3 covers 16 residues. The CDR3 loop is CASSIRGGRYNSPLHF. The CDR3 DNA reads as TGCGCCAGCAGCATACGGGGCGGACGCTATAATTCACCCCTCCACTTT.